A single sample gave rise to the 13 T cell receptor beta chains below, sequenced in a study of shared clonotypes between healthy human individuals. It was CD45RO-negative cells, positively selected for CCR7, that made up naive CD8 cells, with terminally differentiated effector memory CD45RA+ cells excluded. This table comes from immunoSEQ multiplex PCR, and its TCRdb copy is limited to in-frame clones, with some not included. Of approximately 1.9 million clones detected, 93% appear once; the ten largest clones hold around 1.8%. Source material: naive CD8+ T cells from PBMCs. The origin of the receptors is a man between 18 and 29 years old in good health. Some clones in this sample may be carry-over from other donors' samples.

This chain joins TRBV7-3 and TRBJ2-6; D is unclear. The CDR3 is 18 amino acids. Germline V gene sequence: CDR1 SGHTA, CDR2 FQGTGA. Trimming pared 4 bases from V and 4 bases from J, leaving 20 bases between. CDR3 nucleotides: TGTGCCAGCAGCTCCCGGGCCGAAAAAAACTCCGGGGCCAACGTCCTGACTTTC. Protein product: CASSSRAEKNSGANVLTF.

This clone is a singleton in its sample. DNA for the CDR3: TGTGCCAGCAGCTTGGGGGACAGGGTGGCCTACGAGCAGTACTTC. Protein product: CASSLGDRVAYEQYF. The V gene is TRBV13, the J gene TRBJ2-7, with 9 bases matching TRBD1. CDR1 is PRHDT, CDR2 FYEKMQ, per germline (reference sequence). The CDR3 contains 15 residues. The trim removed 3 bases at V and 2 bases at J, leaving 5 bases unmatched.

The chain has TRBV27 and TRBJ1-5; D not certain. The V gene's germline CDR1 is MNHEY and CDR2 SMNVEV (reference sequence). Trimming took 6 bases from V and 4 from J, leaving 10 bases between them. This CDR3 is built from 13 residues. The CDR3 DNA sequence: TGTGCCAGCAGCAATAGAATTAATCAGCCCCAGCATTTT. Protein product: CASSNRINQPQHF.

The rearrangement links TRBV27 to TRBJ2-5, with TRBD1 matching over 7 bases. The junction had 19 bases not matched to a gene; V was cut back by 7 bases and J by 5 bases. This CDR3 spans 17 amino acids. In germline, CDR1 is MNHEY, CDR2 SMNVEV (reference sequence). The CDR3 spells CASTRTGRQGVWETQYF. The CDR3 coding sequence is TGTGCCAGCACCAGAACCGGTAGGCAGGGGGTATGGGAGACCCAGTACTTC.

As DNA, the CDR3 is TGTGCCACCACCCCGATTCTAGCGGGACCCCCAAACACCGGGGAGCTGTTTTTT. This sequence encodes CATTPILAGPPNTGELFF. V and J are TRBV15 and TRBJ2-2, with 9 bases lining up with TRBD2. The CDR3 runs to 18 residues. CDR1 is LNHNV and CDR2 is YYDKDF in the germline V gene (reference sequence). V lost 7 bases, J lost 2 bases, and 14 bases stayed unmatched.

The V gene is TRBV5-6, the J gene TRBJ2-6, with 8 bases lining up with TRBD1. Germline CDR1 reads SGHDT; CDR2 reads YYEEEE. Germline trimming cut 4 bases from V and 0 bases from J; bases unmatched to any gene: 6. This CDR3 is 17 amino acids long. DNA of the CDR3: TGTGCCAGCAGCGGAACAGGGGGATCCTCTGGGGCCAACGTCCTGACTTTC. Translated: CASSGTGGSSGANVLTF.

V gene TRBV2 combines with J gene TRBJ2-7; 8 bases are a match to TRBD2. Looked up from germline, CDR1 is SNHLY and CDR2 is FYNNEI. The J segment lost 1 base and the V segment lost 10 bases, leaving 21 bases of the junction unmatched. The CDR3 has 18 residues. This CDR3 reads CATLVDGDEGGRSYEQYF. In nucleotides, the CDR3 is TGTGCCACCCTAGTGGACGGGGATGAGGGCGGGAGGTCCTACGAGCAGTACTTC.

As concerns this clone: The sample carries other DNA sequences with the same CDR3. This CDR3 is CASSVQGAGNTIYF. The CDR3, as DNA: TGTGCCAGCAGCGTACAAGGGGCTGGAAACACCATATATTTT. The rearrangement links TRBV9 to TRBJ1-3; TRBD1 is a possible D gene (5 bases). In germline, CDR1 is SGDLS, CDR2 YYNGEE. V was clipped by 1 base and J by 2 bases, with 7 bases between them. This CDR3 comprises 14 residues.

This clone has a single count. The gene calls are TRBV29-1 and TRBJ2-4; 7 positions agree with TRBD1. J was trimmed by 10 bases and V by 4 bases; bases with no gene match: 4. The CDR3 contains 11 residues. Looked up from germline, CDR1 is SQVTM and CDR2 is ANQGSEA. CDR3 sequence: CSVVEDRIQYF. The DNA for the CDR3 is TGCAGCGTTGTAGAGGACAGGATTCAGTACTTC.

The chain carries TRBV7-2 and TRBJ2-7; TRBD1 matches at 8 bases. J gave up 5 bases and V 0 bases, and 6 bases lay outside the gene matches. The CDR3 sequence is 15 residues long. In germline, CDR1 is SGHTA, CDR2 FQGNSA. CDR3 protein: CASSLAGTGGDEQYF. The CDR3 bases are TGTGCCAGCAGCTTAGCCGGGACAGGCGGGGACGAGCAGTACTTC.

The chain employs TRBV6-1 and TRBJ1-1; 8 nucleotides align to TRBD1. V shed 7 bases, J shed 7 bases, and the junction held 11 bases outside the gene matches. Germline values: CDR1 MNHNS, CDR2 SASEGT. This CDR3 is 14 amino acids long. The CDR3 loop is CASKNLDRAIEAFF. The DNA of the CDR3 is TGTGCCAGCAAGAATTTGGACAGGGCTATTGAAGCTTTCTTT.

This CDR3 is CASSLGPKREGPNEQFF. In DNA, the CDR3 is TGTGCCAGCAGCTTAGGCCCCAAGCGGGAGGGCCCCAATGAGCAGTTCTTC. The chain links TRBV7-9 to TRBJ2-1; 10 bases fit TRBD2. J lost 6 bases, V lost 1 base, and 9 bases had no gene match. The V gene's germline CDR1 is SEHNR and CDR2 FQNEAQ (reference sequence). CDR3 size: 17 residues. Drawing the rest from reference TRBV7-9 and TRBJ2-1, the complete variable domain is DTGVSQNPRHKITKRGQNVTFRCDPISEHNRLYWYRQTLGQGPEFLTYFQNEAQLEKSRLLSDRFSAERPKGSFSTLEIQRTEQGDSAMYLCASSLGPKREGPNEQFFGPGTRLTVL.

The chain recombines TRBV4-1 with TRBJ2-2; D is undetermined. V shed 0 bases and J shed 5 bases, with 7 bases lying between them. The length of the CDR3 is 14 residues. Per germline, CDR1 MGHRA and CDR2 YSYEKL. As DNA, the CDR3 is TGCGCCAGCAGCCAAGATTTGAAGACCGGGGAGCTGTTTTTT. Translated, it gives CASSQDLKTGELFF.